Listed here is a single T cell receptor beta chain. The sample originates from a study of regulatory T cells in long-lasting Graves disease. As to time point: newly diagnosed GD, antithyroid drugs for less than 3 months. PBMC RNA was the source of the TCR library. In building TCR beta libraries, iRepertoire HTBI primers were used together with Arm-PCR of CDR3 regions. One entry per CDR3 protein results from TCRdb running MiXCR on the multiplex PCR reads. The data show about 540,000 distinct CDR3 sequences, less than 15% seen once. The same sample was also studied in work on T cells in Graves' hyperthyroidism and ophthalmopathy. Per that paper: First-round RT-PCR with HTBI primers amplified the TCR CDR3 region.

Sequences were derived from peripheral blood mononuclear cells (PBMCs), sampled at new diagnosis, from a patient treated with antithyroid drugs. The origin of this receptor is a man in his thirties or forties with Graves disease.

CDR3 bases: TGTGCCAGCAGCGCAACCGGACTAGCGAGAAATTGGATGGGTGAGCAGTTCTTC. This codes for CASSATGLARNWMGEQFF. The chain combines TRBV9 with TRBJ2-1; TRBD2 aligns across 9 bases. Germline CDR1 is SGDLS and CDR2 is YYNGEE. The CDR3 sequence is 18 residues long. Trimming at V came to 3 bases and at J to 9 bases, leaving 19 bases not matched to a gene. The full variable domain, rest sourced from reference TRBV9 and TRBJ2-1, is DSGVTQTPKHLITATGQRVTLRCSPRSGDLSVYWYQQSLDQGLQFLIQYYNGEERAKGNILERFSAQQFPDLHSELNLSSLELGDSALYFCASSATGLARNWMGEQFFGPGTRLTVL.